The next 13 T cell receptor beta chains were all read from a single sample in a study of CD8 T cells in Susac syndrome (dated by TCRdb to between 2018 and 2021). Library preparation employed the immunoSEQ multiplex PCR assay. RNA was extracted using the RNeasy kit, and about 0.5 to 1 microgram was reverse transcribed with random hexamers. In-frame beta chains were kept once TCRdb had trimmed the public reads at Q25 with fastp and called clones with MiXCR. Rows with a matching CDR3 protein are joined into one entry that keeps the most common DNA and genes. For this sample the table gives 400,000 to 550,000 distinct CDR3 sequences, of which approximately 85% were detected only once. The ten largest clonotypes hold around 0.12% of the sample. What was sequenced was CD8+ T cells from PBMCs. Receptors originate from a human donor with multiple sclerosis.

V gene TRBV9 combines with J gene TRBJ2-5; 10 bases fit TRBD2. The CDR3 length is 18 residues. CDR1 is SGDLS, CDR2 YYNGEE, per germline. The V and J ends lost 2 bases and 5 bases, in that order; junction bases with no gene match: 15. The CDR3 DNA reads as TGTGCCAGCAGCGTCGGGACTAGCGTTTATAAGGATGAGGAGACCCAGTACTTC. This translates into CASSVGTSVYKDEETQYF.

The V call is TRBV6-5, the J call TRBJ1-1; D not certain. The germline V and J ends were trimmed by 4 bases and 11 bases, with 17 bases remaining between them. The CDR3 consists of 13 residues. Germline V gives CDR1 MNHEY, CDR2 SVGAGI. Written as DNA, the CDR3 is TGTGCCAGCAGTTGGGGATCGAACGTGAGGGCTTTCTTT. Translated: CASSWGSNVRAFF.

V is TRBV6-5 and J is TRBJ2-1; D possibly corresponds to TRBD2 (5 bases). Germline loops: CDR1 MNHEY, CDR2 SVGAGI. The germline V and J ends were trimmed by 6 bases and 0 bases, with 12 bases remaining between them. The CDR3 covers 15 residues. The CDR3 protein is CASRMDLTSYNEQFF. The CDR3 region has the DNA TGTGCCAGCAGGATGGACTTGACCTCCTACAATGAGCAGTTCTTC.

The chain links TRBV12-3 or TRBV12-4 to TRBJ1-5, with D unclear. The CDR3 spans 16 residues. V was trimmed by 1 base and J by 1 base, leaving 11 bases between them. The CDR3 protein is CASSLGGSVSNQPQHF. DNA for the CDR3: TGTGCCAGCAGTTTAGGAGGTAGTGTGAGCAATCAGCCCCAGCATTTT.

The V gene is TRBV28, the J gene TRBJ1-2; possible D gene TRBD1, 5 bases. The CDR3 is made up of 12 amino acids. Trimming pared 5 bases from V and 10 bases from J, leaving 14 bases between. Germline V gene data show CDR1 as MDHEN and CDR2 as SYDVKM. The CDR3 sequence: CASSTGFSDYTF. CDR3 DNA sequence: TGTGCCAGCAGTACAGGATTTTCCGACTACACCTTC.

V is TRBV7-9 and J is TRBJ1-1, with D hard to call. V gave up 5 bases and J gave up 0 bases, with 7 bases separating them. This CDR3 is built from 13 residues. From germline, CDR1 is SEHNR and CDR2 FQNEAQ (reference sequence). The CDR3 loop is CASSAPLNTEAFF. DNA of the CDR3: TGTGCCAGCAGCGCCCCATTGAACACTGAAGCTTTCTTT.

This chain joins TRBV20-1 and TRBJ1-1; no clear D. The V end was cut by 4 bases, the J end by 2 bases, with 5 bases between. CDR1 is DFQATT, CDR2 SNEGSKA, per germline (reference sequence). CDR3 length: 11 amino acids. This CDR3 reads CSANFNTEAFF. In nucleotides, the CDR3 is TGCAGTGCTAATTTCAACACTGAAGCTTTCTTT.

The V call is TRBV3-1, the J call TRBJ1-1; TRBD1 is a possible D gene (6 bases). Germline lookup yields CDR1 LGHDT and CDR2 YNNKEL (reference sequence). The CDR3 is 15 residues long. Trimming removed 6 bases from V and 1 base from J, with 15 bases in between. The DNA of the CDR3 is TGTGCCAGCAGGCAACCAGGGGCGACGAACACTGAAGCTTTCTTT. Residues: CASRQPGATNTEAFF.

The chain has TRBV7-8 and TRBJ1-2; the D gene is possibly TRBD1 (6 bases). This CDR3 contains 18 residues. Germline CDR1 is SGHVS and CDR2 is FQNEAQ. Trimming pared 5 bases from V and 0 bases from J, leaving 22 bases between. The CDR3 reads CASSPRRRWTVPNYGYTF. In DNA form, the CDR3 reads TGTGCCAGCAGCCCAAGACGTAGGTGGACAGTTCCTAACTATGGCTACACCTTC.

This rearrangement joins TRBV10-3 to TRBJ1-3; D call uncertain. The V gene lost 0 bases and the J gene lost 2 bases, with 14 bases spanning the gap. From germline, CDR1 is ENHRY and CDR2 SYGVKD. The CDR3 is 17 amino acids. The CDR3 reads CAISESTYWSPGNTIYF. As DNA, the CDR3 is TGTGCCATCAGTGAGTCGACGTACTGGTCTCCTGGAAACACCATATATTTT.

The CDR3, as DNA: TGTGCCAGCAGCCTACTGACAGGGAGCACCTACGAGCAGTACTTC. This gives the protein CASSLLTGSTYEQYF. This chain joins TRBV7-8 and TRBJ2-7, with TRBD1 matching 7 bases. V gave up 5 bases and J gave up 2 bases; unmatched junction bases: 9. Germline V gene lookup returns CDR1 SGHVS and CDR2 FQNEAQ. The CDR3 is 15 residues long.

J is TRBJ2-7 and V is TRBV7-9, with TRBD2 matching over 11 bases. V gave up 5 bases and J gave up 1 base; unmatched junction bases: 13. Germline values: CDR1 SEHNR, CDR2 FQNEAQ (reference sequence). The length of the CDR3 is 18 residues. In nucleotides, the CDR3 is TGTGCCAGCAGCCCCCCCTCCGGGACTAGCGGTGAATCCTACGAGCAGTACTTC. This encodes CASSPPSGTSGESYEQYF.

V and J are TRBV30 and TRBJ1-1; D gene unclear. This CDR3 is 13 amino acids long. Germline assignment: CDR1 GTSNPN and CDR2 SVGIG (reference sequence). The V end was cut by 2 bases, the J end by 1 base, with 8 bases between. The CDR3 nucleotides read TGTGCCTGGAGTTTATTGGGGAACACTGAAGCTTTCTTT. Translated, it gives CAWSLLGNTEAFF.